This TCR beta chain was captured by sequencing in a study of cytomegalovirus exposure and HLA in healthy donors. V was pared by 5 bases and J by 5 bases, with 4 bases of the junction left unmatched. The CDR3 contains 14 residues. CDR1 is SGHTA and CDR2 is FQGNSA in the germline V gene. Primers: 60 Vbeta forward and 13 Jbeta reverse. Repertoires were generated with immunoSEQ multiplex PCR, while TCRdb's copy carries only in-frame clones and drops some. The table includes about 96,000 clones, around 74% detected once. The chain joins TRBV7-2 to TRBJ2-5; the match to TRBD2 covers 11 bases. This receptor was taken from a female donor in good health and CMV-seropositive. Material: PBMCs. The CDR3 protein is CASSQGLADETQYF. As DNA, the CDR3 is TGTGCCAGCAGCCAGGGACTAGCGGATGAGACCCAGTACTTC.